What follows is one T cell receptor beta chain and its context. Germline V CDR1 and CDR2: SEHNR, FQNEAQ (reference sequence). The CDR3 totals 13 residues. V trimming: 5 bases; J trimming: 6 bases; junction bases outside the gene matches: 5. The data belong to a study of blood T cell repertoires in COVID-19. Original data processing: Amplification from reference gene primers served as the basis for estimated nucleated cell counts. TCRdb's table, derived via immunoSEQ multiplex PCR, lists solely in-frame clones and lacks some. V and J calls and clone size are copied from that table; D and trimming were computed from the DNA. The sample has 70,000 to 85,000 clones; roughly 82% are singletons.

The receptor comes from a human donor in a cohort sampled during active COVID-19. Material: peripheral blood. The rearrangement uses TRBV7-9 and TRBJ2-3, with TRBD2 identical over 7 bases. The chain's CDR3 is CASSPVGGDTQYF. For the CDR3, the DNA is TGTGCCAGCAGCCCCGTCGGGGGGGATACGCAGTATTTT.